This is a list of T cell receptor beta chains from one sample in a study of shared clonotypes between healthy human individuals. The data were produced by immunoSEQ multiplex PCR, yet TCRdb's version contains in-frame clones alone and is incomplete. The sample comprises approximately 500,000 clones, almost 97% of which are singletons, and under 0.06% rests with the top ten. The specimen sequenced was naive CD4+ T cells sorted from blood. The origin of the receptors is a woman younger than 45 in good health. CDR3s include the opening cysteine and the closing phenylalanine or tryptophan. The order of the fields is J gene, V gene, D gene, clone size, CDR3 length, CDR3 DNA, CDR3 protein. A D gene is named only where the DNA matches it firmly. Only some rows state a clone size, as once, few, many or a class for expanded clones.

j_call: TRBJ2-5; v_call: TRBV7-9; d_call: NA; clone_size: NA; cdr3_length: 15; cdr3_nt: TGTGCCAGCAGCTTATTCCCAGAAAGCCAAGAGACCCAGTACTTC; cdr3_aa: CASSLFPESQETQYF
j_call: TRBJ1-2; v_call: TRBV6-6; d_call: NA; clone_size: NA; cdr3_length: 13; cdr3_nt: TGTGCCAGCAGTTACAGGGAGAACTATGGCTACACCTTC; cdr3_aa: CASSYRENYGYTF
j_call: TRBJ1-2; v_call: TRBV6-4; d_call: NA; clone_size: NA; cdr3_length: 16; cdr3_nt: TGTGCCAGCAGCAAGAGTGCAGGGAAGGATGGCTATGGCTACACCTTC; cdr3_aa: CASSKSAGKDGYGYTF
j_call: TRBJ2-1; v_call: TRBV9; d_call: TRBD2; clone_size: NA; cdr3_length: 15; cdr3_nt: TGTGCCAGCAGCGGGAGCGCGGGAGGTCCCGGTGAGCAGTTCTTC; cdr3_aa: CASSGSAGGPGEQFF
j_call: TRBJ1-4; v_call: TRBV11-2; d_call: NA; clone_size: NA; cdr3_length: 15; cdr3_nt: TGTGCCAGCAGCTCTCTTGGGGGGACTGGTGAAAAACTGTTTTTT; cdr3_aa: CASSSLGGTGEKLFF
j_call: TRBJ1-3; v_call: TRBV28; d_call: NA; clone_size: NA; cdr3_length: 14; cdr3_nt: TGTGCCAGCAGGCAGGGGACGGCTGGAAACACCATATATTTT; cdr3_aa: CASRQGTAGNTIYF
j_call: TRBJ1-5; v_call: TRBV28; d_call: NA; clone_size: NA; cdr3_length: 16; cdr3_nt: TGTGCCAGCAGTTTATACCAGGGATCCAGCAATCAGCCCCAGCATTTT; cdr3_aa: CASSLYQGSSNQPQHF
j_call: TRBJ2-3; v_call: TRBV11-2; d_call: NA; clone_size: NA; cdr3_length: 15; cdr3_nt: TGTGCCAGCGGCCGCTTGCCAGCGGAGCAGCCTACGCAGTATTTT; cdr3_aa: CASGRLPAEQPTQYF
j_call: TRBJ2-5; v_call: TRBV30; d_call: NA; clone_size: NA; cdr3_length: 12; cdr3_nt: TGTGCCTGGAGCCGCAGCCAAGAGACCCAGTACTTC; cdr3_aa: CAWSRSQETQYF
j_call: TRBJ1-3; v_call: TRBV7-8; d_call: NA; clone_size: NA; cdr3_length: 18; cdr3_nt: TGTGCCAGCAGCTTAAACCCCCCCGGGACCCCCTCTGGAAACACCATATATTTT; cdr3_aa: CASSLNPPGTPSGNTIYF
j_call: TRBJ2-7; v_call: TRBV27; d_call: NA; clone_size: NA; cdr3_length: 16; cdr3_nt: TGTGCCAGCAGCCTAAGGCCTTGGGACAAAAGCTACGAGCAGTACTTC; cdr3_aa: CASSLRPWDKSYEQYF
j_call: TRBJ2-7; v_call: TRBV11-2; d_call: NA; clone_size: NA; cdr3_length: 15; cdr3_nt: TGTGCCAGCAGCTTTCCAGGGCTGACGTCCTACGAGCAGTACTTC; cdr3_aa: CASSFPGLTSYEQYF
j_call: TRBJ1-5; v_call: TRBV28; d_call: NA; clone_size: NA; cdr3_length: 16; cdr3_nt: TGTGCCAGCAGTTTAGATACAGCCCTTAGCAATCAGCCCCAGCATTTT; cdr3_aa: CASSLDTALSNQPQHF
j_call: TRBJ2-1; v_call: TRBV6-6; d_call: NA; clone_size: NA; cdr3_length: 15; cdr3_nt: TGTGCCAGCAGGCTGCGAAATATACCATACAATGAGCAGTTCTTC; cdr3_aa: CASRLRNIPYNEQFF
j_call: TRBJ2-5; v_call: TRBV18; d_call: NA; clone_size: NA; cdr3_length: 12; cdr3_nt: TGTGCCAGCTCACCAGCTCAGGAGACCCAGTACTTC; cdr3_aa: CASSPAQETQYF
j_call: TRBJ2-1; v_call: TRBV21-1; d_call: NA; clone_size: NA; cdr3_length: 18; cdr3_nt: TGTGCCAGCAGCAAAACGAGGGAGACACAAAGCTCCTACAATGAGCAGTTCTTC; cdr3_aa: CASSKTRETQSSYNEQFF
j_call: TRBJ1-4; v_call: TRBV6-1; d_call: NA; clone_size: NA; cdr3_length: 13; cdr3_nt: TGTGCCAGCAGGGTAAAGTGGGATGAAAAACTGTTTTTT; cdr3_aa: CASRVKWDEKLFF
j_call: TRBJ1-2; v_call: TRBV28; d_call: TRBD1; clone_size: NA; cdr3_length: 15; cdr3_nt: TGTGCCAGCAGTGCGACAGGGGGCAGGGGCTATGGCTACACCTTC; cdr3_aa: CASSATGGRGYGYTF
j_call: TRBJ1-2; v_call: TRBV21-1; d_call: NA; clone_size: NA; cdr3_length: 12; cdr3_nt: TGTGCCAGCAGCCACAGGAATAATGGCTACACCTTC; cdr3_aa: CASSHRNNGYTF
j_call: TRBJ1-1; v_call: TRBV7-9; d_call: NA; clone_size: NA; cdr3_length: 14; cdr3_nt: TGTGCCAGCAGCCAAACAGCTATGAACACTGAAGCTTTCTTT; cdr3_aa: CASSQTAMNTEAFF
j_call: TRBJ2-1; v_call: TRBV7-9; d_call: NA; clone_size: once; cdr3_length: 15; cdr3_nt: TGTGCCAGCAGCTCTTCCGGGACACTTAACAATGAGCAGTTCTTC; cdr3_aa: CASSSSGTLNNEQFF
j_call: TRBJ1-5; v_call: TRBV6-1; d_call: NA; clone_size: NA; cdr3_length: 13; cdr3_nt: TGTGCCAGCAGCCCCGAACTGAGGATCCCCCAGCATTTT; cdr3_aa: CASSPELRIPQHF
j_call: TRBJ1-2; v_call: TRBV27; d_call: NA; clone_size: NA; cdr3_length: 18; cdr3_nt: TGTGCCAGCATCCTACCCCCCTCGCAGGCTGCGGCTAACTATGGCTACACCTTC; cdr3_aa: CASILPPSQAAANYGYTF
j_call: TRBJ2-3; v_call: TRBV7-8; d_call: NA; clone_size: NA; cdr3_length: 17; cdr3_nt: TGTGCCAGCAGCTTAGGGGCCAGTCAGAGTAGCACAGATACGCAGTATTTT; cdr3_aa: CASSLGASQSSTDTQYF
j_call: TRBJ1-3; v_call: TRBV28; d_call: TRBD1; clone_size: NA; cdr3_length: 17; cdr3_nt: TGTGCCAGCAGTTTATCGACAGGGGGATCTGGTGGAAACACCATATATTTT; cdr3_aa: CASSLSTGGSGGNTIYF
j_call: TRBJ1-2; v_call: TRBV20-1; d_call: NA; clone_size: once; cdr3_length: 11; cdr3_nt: TGCAGTGCTAGACAGGGCGAAGGCTACACCTTC; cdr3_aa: CSARQGEGYTF
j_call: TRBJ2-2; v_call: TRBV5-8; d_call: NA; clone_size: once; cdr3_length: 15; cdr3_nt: TGTGCCAGCAGCTTGTGGTCTAGCGCTACCGGGGAGCTGTTTTTT; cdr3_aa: CASSLWSSATGELFF
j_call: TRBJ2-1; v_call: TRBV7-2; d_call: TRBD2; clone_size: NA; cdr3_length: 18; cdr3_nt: TGTGCCAGCAGCGAGGACAAGGTGCCGGGACTACCCTACAATGAGCAGTTCTTC; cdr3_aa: CASSEDKVPGLPYNEQFF
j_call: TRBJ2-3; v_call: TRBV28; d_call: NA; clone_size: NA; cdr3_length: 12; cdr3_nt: TGTGCCACTAGATCCGGCACAGATACGCAGTATTTT; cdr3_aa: CATRSGTDTQYF
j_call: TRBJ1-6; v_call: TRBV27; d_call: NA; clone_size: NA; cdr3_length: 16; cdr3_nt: TGTGCCAGCAGTACCGCCGGGGGGCTAAGGAATTCACCCCTCCACTTT; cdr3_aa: CASSTAGGLRNSPLHF
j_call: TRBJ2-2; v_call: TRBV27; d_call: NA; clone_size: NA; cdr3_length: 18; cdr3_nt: TGTGCCAGCAGTCTCCTTCCAGGGCGACTCGCGAACACCGGGGAGCTGTTTTTT; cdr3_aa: CASSLLPGRLANTGELFF
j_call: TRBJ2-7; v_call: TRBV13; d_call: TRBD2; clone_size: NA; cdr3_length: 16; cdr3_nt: TGTGCCAGCAGCTTAGGGCCCGGAGCGGGAGACCACGAGCAGTACTTC; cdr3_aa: CASSLGPGAGDHEQYF
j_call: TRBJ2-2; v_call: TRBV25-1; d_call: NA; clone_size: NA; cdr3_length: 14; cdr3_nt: TGTGCCAGCAGTGCCGGCTATAGTACCGGGGAGCTGTTTTTT; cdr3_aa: CASSAGYSTGELFF
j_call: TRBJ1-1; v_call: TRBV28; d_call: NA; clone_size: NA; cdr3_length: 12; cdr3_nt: TGTGCCAGCAGTTCCAGGGCCTTAGGAGCTTTCTTT; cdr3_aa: CASSSRALGAFF
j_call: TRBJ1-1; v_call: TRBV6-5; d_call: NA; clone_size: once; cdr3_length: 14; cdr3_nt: TGTGCCAGCAGGCCCGGGACGGAGAACACTGAAGCTTTCTTT; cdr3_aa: CASRPGTENTEAFF
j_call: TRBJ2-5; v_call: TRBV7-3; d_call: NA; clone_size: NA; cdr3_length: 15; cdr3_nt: TGTGCCAGCAGCTCCCGGTCAGGGGCACAAGAGACCCAGTACTTC; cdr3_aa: CASSSRSGAQETQYF
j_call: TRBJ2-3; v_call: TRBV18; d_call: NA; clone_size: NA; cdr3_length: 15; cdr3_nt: TGTGCCAGCTCACCCCGGGTACGGGGCACAGATACGCAGTATTTT; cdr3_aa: CASSPRVRGTDTQYF
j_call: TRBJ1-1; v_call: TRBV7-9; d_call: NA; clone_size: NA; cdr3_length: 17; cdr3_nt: TGTGCCAGCAGCTTTGGGGGTAGACAGAGGATGAACACTGAAGCTTTCTTT; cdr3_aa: CASSFGGRQRMNTEAFF
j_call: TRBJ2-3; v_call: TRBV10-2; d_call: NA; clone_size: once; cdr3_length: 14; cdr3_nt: TGCGCCAGCAGTGAGGTGGTAGTCACAGATACGCAGTATTTT; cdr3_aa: CASSEVVVTDTQYF
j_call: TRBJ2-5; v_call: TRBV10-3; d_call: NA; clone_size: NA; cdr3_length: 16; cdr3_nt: TGTGCCATCAGTGAGACCCCGGGACCTACGCAAGAGACCCAGTACTTC; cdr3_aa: CAISETPGPTQETQYF
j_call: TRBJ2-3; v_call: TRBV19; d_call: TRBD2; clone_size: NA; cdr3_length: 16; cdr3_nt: TGTGCCAGTAGTATATCAGTAGCGGGAGTACCAGATACGCAGTATTTT; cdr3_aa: CASSISVAGVPDTQYF
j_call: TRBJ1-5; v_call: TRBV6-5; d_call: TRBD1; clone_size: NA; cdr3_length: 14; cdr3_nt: TGTGCCAGCAGTCCTGGACAGGGGGCAGAGCCCCAGCATTTT; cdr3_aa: CASSPGQGAEPQHF
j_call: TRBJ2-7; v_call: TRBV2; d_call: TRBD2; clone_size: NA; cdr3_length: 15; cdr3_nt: TGTGCCAGCAGGCAAGGAACGGGAGGGTCCTACGAGCAGTACTTC; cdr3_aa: CASRQGTGGSYEQYF
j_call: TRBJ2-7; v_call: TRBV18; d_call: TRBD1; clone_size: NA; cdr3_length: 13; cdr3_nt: TGTGCCAGCTCTCGGGACAGAGAGTACGAGCAGTACTTC; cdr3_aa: CASSRDREYEQYF
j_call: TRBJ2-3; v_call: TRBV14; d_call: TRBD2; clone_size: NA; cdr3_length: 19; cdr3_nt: TGTGCCAGCAGCCAACTTTCCTTTGGCGGGAGGTCCAGGGGTATTGCGCAGTATTTT; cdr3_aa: CASSQLSFGGRSRGIAQYF
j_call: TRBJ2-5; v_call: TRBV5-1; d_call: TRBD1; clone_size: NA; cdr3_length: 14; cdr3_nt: TGCGCCAGCAGCCTGACAGGGGATCAAGAGACCCAGTACTTC; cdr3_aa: CASSLTGDQETQYF
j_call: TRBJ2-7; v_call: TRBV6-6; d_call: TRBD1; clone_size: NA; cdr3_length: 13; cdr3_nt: TGTGCCAGCAGACGCAGGGGGCTGGAGGAGCAGTACTTC; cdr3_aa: CASRRRGLEEQYF
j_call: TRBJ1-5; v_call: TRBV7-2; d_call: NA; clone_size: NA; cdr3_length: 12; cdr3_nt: TGTGCCAGCAGCTTCGGTTTTCAGCCCCAGCATTTT; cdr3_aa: CASSFGFQPQHF
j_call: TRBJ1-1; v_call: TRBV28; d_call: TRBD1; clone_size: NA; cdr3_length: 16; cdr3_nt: TGTGCCAGCAGTCCAGGGGGCCCCCTCCAGAACACTGAAGCTTTCTTT; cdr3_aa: CASSPGGPLQNTEAFF
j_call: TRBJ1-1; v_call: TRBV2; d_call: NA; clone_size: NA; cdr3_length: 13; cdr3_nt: TGTGCCAGCAGTAGAGTAGGGGTCACTGAAGCTTTCTTT; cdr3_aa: CASSRVGVTEAFF
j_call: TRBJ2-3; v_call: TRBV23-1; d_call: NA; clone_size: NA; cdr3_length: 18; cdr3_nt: TGCGCCAGCAGTCAAAACACCCCAGCGCGGGACCGCACAGATACGCAGTATTTT; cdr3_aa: CASSQNTPARDRTDTQYF